A single sample is the source of the 16 T cell receptor beta chains below, sequenced in a study of beta chain features in type 1 diabetes. Whole-study results and caveats: Researchers report that Type 1 diabetes patients had moderately but significantly shorter TCRB CDR3s across all four CD4+ subsets.

The antigens these receptors bind are not known. All of the isolated RNA was reverse transcribed, so expressed TCRB transcripts were sequenced. Clones were read by immunoSEQ multiplex PCR, and TCRdb kept only the in-frame ones, dropping some. The sample consists of some 360,000 clones, about 10% of them appearing once. The material sequenced was central memory CD4+ T cells from blood. These receptors were obtained from a man aged 25 to 40 with type 1 diabetes.

On this clone: This same CDR3 is encoded by further DNA sequences in the sample. V gene TRBV4-3 combines with J gene TRBJ1-1; D not resolved. V was pared by 0 bases and J by 3 bases, with 11 bases between. In germline, CDR1 is LGHNA, CDR2 YSLEER. The length of the CDR3 is 15 residues. CDR3 nucleotide sequence: TGCGCCAGCAGCCAAGATCTTAAGGGTGACACTGAAGCTTTCTTT. Amino acid sequence: CASSQDLKGDTEAFF.

This clone was seen more than once but under ten times. This chain links TRBV5-1 with TRBJ2-6; possible D gene TRBD1, 5 bases. The V and J ends lost 1 base and 6 bases respectively, with 14 bases between them. From germline, CDR1 is SGHRS and CDR2 YFSETQ. This CDR3 has 16 amino acids. CDR3 DNA sequence: TGCGCCAGCAGCTTGTCAGGGTCCTTTGAGGCCAACGTCCTGACTTTC. Residues: CASSLSGSFEANVLTF.

In its sample, this clone was seen a few times. The J gene is TRBJ1-5, the V gene TRBV5-1; 7 bases are a match to TRBD1. This CDR3 spans 17 amino acids. J lost 2 bases, V lost 0 bases, and 8 bases had no gene match. Looked up from germline, CDR1 is SGHRS and CDR2 is YFSETQ. The CDR3 bases are TGCGCCAGCAGCTTGGCTCCAACTGGGACAGGCAATCAGCCCCAGCATTTT. Encoded protein: CASSLAPTGTGNQPQHF.

This clone was found a few times. The chain carries TRBV27 and TRBJ1-6; the D gene is possibly TRBD1 (6 bases). The V and J ends lost 6 bases and 6 bases respectively, with 21 bases between them. The germline V gene has CDR1 MNHEY and CDR2 SMNVEV (reference sequence). The CDR3 has 17 amino acids. Here the CDR3 DNA reads TGTGCCAGCAGGCAAGCGGGGGCGCGAACCCGTAATTCACCCCTCCACTTT. It encodes CASRQAGARTRNSPLHF.

This clone has only a few counts. This chain links TRBV6-5 with TRBJ2-3; D may be TRBD2 (7 bases). The V and J ends lost 4 bases and 1 base respectively, with 12 bases between them. The CDR3 contains 15 residues. The germline V gene has CDR1 MNHEY and CDR2 SVGAGI. The CDR3 spells CASSWGGWGTDTQYF. In DNA form, the CDR3 reads TGTGCCAGCAGTTGGGGGGGCTGGGGCACAGATACGCAGTATTTT.

The V call is TRBV19, the J call TRBJ2-5; a weak D match, TRBD2 (6 bases). The end of the DNA is better explained by TRBJ2-7, so the J call may be wrong. Germline values: CDR1 LNHDA, CDR2 SQIVND (reference sequence). The CDR3 totals 12 residues. The DNA for the CDR3 is TGTGCCAGTAGTATACGCGGGGACGAGCAGTACTTC. Its translation: CASSIRGDEQYF.

The J gene is TRBJ1-4, the V gene TRBV4-3; 8 nucleotides match TRBD1. Germline assignment: CDR1 LGHNA and CDR2 YSLEER. The CDR3 has 15 residues. Trimming at V came to 0 bases and at J to 4 bases, leaving 1 base not matched to a gene. The CDR3 coding sequence is TGCGCCAGCAGCCAAGATGGACAGGGTAATGAAAAACTGTTTTTT. Its protein product is CASSQDGQGNEKLFF.

The rearrangement joins TRBV11-2 to TRBJ2-5, with D maybe TRBD2 (6 bases). The germline V gene has CDR1 SGHAT and CDR2 FQNNGV. The CDR3 has 16 amino acids. V lost 2 bases to trimming and J lost 5 bases, with 18 bases between them. The CDR3 DNA is TGTGCCAGCAGCTTATTTGCTCGGGGGATCGGGGAGACCCAGTACTTC. Protein product: CASSLFARGIGETQYF.

This clone has only a few counts. The CDR3 protein is CASSGGQGYSYEQYF. CDR3 sequence (DNA): TGTGCCAGCAGTGGGGGTCAGGGTTACTCCTACGAGCAGTACTTC. V is TRBV9 and J is TRBJ2-7, with D perhaps assigned TRBD1 or TRBD2 (5 bases each). Trimming left V 5 bases short and J 0 bases short, with 15 bases between. Germline V gives CDR1 SGDLS, CDR2 YYNGEE. The CDR3 runs to 15 residues.

This clone has just a few counts. The chain has TRBV10-3 and TRBJ2-3, with TRBD2 as a possible D gene (6 bases). The CDR3 spans 17 residues. Germline CDR1 ENHRY, CDR2 SYGVKD. V lost 0 bases and J 2 bases, leaving 15 bases between the germline ends. The CDR3 sequence is CAISESGFGRSTDTQYF. The CDR3 nucleotides are TGTGCCATCAGTGAGTCGGGTTTTGGGAGGTCCACAGATACGCAGTATTTT.

J is TRBJ2-7 and V is TRBV9; D perhaps matches TRBD2 (6 bases). Germline V CDR1 and CDR2: SGDLS, YYNGEE. V shed 3 bases and J shed 0 bases, with 25 bases lying between them. This CDR3 spans 19 amino acids. CDR3 region: CASSGAQEGVVSPSYEQYF. In DNA, the CDR3 is TGTGCCAGCAGCGGAGCCCAGGAGGGTGTGGTTTCACCCTCCTACGAGCAGTACTTC.

A note on this clone: Other DNA sequences of this sample code for an identical CDR3. This chain connects TRBV28 to TRBJ1-5; D remains unclear. The CDR3 consists of 17 residues. In germline, CDR1 is MDHEN, CDR2 SYDVKM. Trimming pared 2 bases from V and 0 bases from J, leaving 14 bases between. Here the CDR3 reads CASSLGSGIDSNQPQHF. The CDR3 nucleotides are TGTGCCAGCAGTTTAGGGTCAGGCATAGATAGCAATCAGCCCCAGCATTTT.

The sample holds many counts of this clone. The rearrangement joins TRBV29-1 to TRBJ1-2; D is ambiguous. The V end was cut by 0 bases, the J end by 7 bases, with 9 bases between. The germline CDR1 and CDR2 sequences are SQVTM and ANQGSEA. CDR3 length: 12 amino acids. The CDR3 bases are TGCAGCGTTGAAGATAACGGTGGTGGCTACACCTTC. Translation: CSVEDNGGGYTF.

This clone was seen repeatedly, ten times or more. The V call is TRBV7-9, the J call TRBJ2-1; D may be TRBD2 (5 bases). Between the trimmed V and J ends, which lost 11 bases and 2 bases, there was a span of 10 bases. Germline lookup yields CDR1 SEHNR and CDR2 FQNEAQ (reference sequence). This CDR3 is built from 12 residues. CDR3 nucleotides: TGTGCCGGAGAGGGTACCTACAATGAGCAGTTCTTC. Its protein product is CAGEGTYNEQFF.

DNA of the CDR3: TGTGCCAGCAGCTCGACACCCGGCTCCTACAATGAGCAGTTCTTC. It translates to CASSSTPGSYNEQFF. This chain uses TRBV7-3 with TRBJ2-1; D not resolved. There are 15 residues in the CDR3. The germline CDR1 and CDR2 sequences are SGHTA and FQGTGA. The V end lost 4 bases, the J end lost 0 bases, and 10 bases lay between the germline ends.

This clone was seen a handful of times. The J gene is TRBJ2-2, the V gene TRBV5-1; 7 positions agree with TRBD1. CDR3 length: 15 residues. CDR1 and CDR2 (germline): SGHRS, YFSETQ. V shed 2 bases and J 1 base; nucleotides not matched to a gene: 2. The CDR3 nucleotides are TGCGCCAGCAGCTTCGGGACAGTGAACACCGGGGAGCTGTTTTTT. Amino acid sequence: CASSFGTVNTGELFF.